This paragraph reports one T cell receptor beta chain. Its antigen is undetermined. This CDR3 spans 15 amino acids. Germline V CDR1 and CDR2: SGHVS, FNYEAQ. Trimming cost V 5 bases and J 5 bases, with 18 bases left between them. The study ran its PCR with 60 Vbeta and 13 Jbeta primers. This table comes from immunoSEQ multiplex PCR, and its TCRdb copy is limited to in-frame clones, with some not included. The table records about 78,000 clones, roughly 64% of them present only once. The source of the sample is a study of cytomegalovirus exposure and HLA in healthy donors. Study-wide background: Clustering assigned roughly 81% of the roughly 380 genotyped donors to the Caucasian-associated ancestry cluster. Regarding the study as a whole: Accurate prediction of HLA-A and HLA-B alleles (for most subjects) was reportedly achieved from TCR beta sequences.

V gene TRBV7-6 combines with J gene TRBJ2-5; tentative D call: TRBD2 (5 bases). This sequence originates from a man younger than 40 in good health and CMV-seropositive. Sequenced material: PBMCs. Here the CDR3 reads CASSQNRGTGETQYF. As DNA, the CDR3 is TGTGCCAGCAGCCAAAACCGGGGTACCGGTGAGACCCAGTACTTC.